This T cell receptor (beta chain) comes out of a study of control samples from healthy donors and cancer patients. Assay used: immunoSEQ multiplex PCR; TCRdb lists only in-frame clones, some missing. Of tens of thousands of clones listed, roughly 90% were seen once; the top ten hold roughly 6%. V was clipped by 0 bases and J by 2 bases; unmatched bases: 3. CDR1 PRHDT and CDR2 FYEKMQ come from the germline V gene (reference sequence). This CDR3 is 15 amino acids long. Sequenced: PBMCs. The rearrangement links TRBV13 to TRBJ2-7; 8 bases match TRBD1. This clonotype was obtained from a man between 60 and 75 years old with colorectal cancer. CDR3 sequence: CASSLGDRGTYEQYF. CDR3 DNA: TGTGCCAGCAGCTTAGGAGACAGGGGCACCTACGAGCAGTACTTC.